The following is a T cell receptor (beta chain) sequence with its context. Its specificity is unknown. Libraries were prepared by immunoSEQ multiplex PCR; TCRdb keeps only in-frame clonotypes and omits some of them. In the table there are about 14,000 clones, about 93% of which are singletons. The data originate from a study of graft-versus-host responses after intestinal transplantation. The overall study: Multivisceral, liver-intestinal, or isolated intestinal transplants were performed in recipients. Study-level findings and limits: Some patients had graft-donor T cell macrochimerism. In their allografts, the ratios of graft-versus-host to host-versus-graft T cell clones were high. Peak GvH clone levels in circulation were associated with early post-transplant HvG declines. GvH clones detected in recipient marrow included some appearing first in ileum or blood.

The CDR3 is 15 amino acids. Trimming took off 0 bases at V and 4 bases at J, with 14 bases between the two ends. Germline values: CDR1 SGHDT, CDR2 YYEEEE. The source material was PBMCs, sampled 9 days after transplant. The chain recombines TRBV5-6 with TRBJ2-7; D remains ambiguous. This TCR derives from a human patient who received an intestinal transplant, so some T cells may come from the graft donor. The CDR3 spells CASSLAVYPIYEQYF. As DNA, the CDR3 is TGTGCCAGCAGCTTGGCTGTTTACCCTATATACGAGCAGTACTTC. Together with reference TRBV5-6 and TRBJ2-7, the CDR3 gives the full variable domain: DAGVTQSPTHLIKTRGQQVTLRCSPKSGHDTVSWYQQALGQGPQFIFQYYEEEERQRGNFPDRFSGHQFPNYSSELNVNALLLGDSALYLCASSLAVYPIYEQYFGPGTRLTVT.